Listed below are T cell receptor beta chains from one sample, sequenced in a study of cytomegalovirus exposure and HLA in healthy donors. Data came from immunoSEQ multiplex PCR; TCRdb stores just in-frame clones and leaves some out. Found here are about 160,000 clones, 80% of them singletons; the top ten hold around 4.3%. Sequences were obtained from PBMCs. The receptors come from a man under 40 in good health and CMV-seronegative. Each CDR3 is given with its conserved first and last residue. The D gene is left open where the match is weak. Some rows mark clone size as missing; the rest say once, few, many or name a class of expanded clone.

>NA|NA|TRBJ2-7|TRBV28
CASSFIRGAHLYEQYF
TGTGCCAGCAGTTTTATCCGGGGAGCCCACCTCTACGAGCAGTACTTC
>TRBD2|NA|TRBJ2-2|TRBV27
CASSLEAGGLFTGELFF
TGTGCCAGCAGTTTGGAAGCGGGAGGTCTCTTCACCGGGGAGCTGTTTTTT
>NA|NA|TRBJ1-2|TRBV7-8
CASSSNGGGNYGYTF
TGTGCCAGCAGCTCAAACGGGGGGGGAAACTATGGCTACACCTTC
>NA|NA|TRBJ1-2|TRBV18
CASSPLGRDSPYGYTF
TGTGCCAGCTCACCCCTCGGGCGGGACTCTCCGTATGGCTACACCTTC
>TRBD1|NA|TRBJ1-4|TRBV28
CASSSSGTGYEKLFF
TGTGCCAGCAGTTCTTCCGGGACAGGGTATGAAAAACTGTTTTTT
>NA|NA|TRBJ1-5|TRBV18
CASSPGGGHQPQHF
TGTGCCAGCTCCCCCGGGGGTGGGCATCAGCCCCAGCATTTT
>NA|NA|TRBJ1-1|TRBV7-3
CASSLSGGGTEAFF
TGTGCCAGCAGCTTATCGGGTGGCGGCACTGAAGCTTTCTTT
>NA|NA|TRBJ2-7|TRBV11-2
CASSLYIGERTYEQYF
TGTGCCAGCAGCTTATATATAGGGGAAAGGACCTACGAGCAGTACTTC
>TRBD1|NA|TRBJ2-7|TRBV7-3
CASSLLDREETDEQYF
TGTGCCAGCAGCTTATTGGACAGGGAAGAGACCGACGAGCAGTACTTC
>NA|NA|TRBJ2-7|TRBV28
CASTGGTYEQYF
TGTGCCAGCACCGGAGGGACCTACGAGCAGTACTTC
>TRBD1|NA|TRBJ2-7|TRBV10-3
CAISGGQGGNEQYF
TGTGCCATCAGTGGGGGACAGGGGGGCAACGAGCAGTACTTC
>NA|NA|TRBJ1-6|TRBV11-3
CASSLAGNSPLHF
TGTGCCAGCAGCTTAGCGGGGAATTCACCCCTCCACTTT
>TRBD1|once|TRBJ1-2|TRBV5-1
CASSKSTGTGATNYGYTF
TGCGCCAGCAGCAAAAGCACCGGGACAGGGGCCACTAACTATGGCTACACCTTC
>NA|NA|TRBJ2-7|TRBV6-5
CASSYANLAYEQYF
TGTGCCAGCAGTTACGCGAACTTAGCCTACGAGCAGTACTTC
>TRBD1|NA|TRBJ2-7|TRBV6-5
CASSLRQGRGDEQYF
TGTGCCAGCAGTCTCCGACAGGGGCGTGGGGACGAGCAGTACTTC
>TRBD2|NA|TRBJ2-1|TRBV9
CASSVATGGGNEQFF
TGTGCCAGCAGCGTAGCTACGGGGGGGGGCAATGAGCAGTTCTTC
>NA|once|TRBJ2-3|TRBV19
CASSIRYTDTQYF
TGTGCCAGTAGTATCCGGTACACAGATACGCAGTATTTT
>TRBD1|NA|TRBJ1-1|TRBV7-2
CASSLDRGTGEAFF
TGTGCCAGCAGCTTAGACAGGGGGACTGGAGAAGCTTTCTTT
>NA|NA|TRBJ2-7|TRBV5-1
CASRLGSGVAEIYEQYF
TGCGCCAGCAGGTTGGGGTCGGGGGTAGCGGAAATCTACGAGCAGTACTTC
>NA|NA|TRBJ2-3|TRBV5-4
CASSLGLEGDTQYF
TGTGCCAGCAGCTTGGGACTAGAGGGAGATACGCAGTATTTT
>NA|NA|TRBJ2-7|TRBV19
CASSSRTLSYEQYF
TGTGCCAGTAGTAGCCGGACTTTAAGCTACGAGCAGTACTTC
>TRBD2|NA|TRBJ2-3|TRBV5-1
CASSSGTSVTSTDTQYF
TGCGCCAGCAGCTCCGGGACTAGCGTTACTAGCACAGATACGCAGTATTTT
>NA|NA|TRBJ1-1|TRBV5-4
CASSRGVEAFF
TGTGCCAGCAGCCGAGGTGTAGAAGCTTTCTTT
>NA|NA|TRBJ2-7|TRBV19
CASRSTGLLGYEQYF
TGTGCCAGTAGAAGTACAGGCCTCTTAGGGTACGAGCAGTACTTC
>NA|NA|TRBJ1-1|TRBV18
CASSQGQGVTKAFF
TGTGCCAGCTCACAGGGGCAAGGGGTGACAAAAGCTTTCTTT
>TRBD2|NA|TRBJ2-2|TRBV30
CAWGLLAGGAGELFF
TGTGCCTGGGGTCTTCTAGCGGGAGGGGCCGGGGAGCTGTTTTTT
>NA|NA|TRBJ1-3|TRBV30
CAWSVQVPNTIYF
TGTGCCTGGAGTGTACAAGTTCCGAACACCATATATTTT
>NA|once|TRBJ2-2|TRBV4-1
CASSQVGQNTGELFF
TGCGCCAGCAGCCAAGTGGGCCAGAACACCGGGGAGCTGTTTTTT
>NA|few|TRBJ1-1|TRBV5-8
CASSLGQMNTEAFF
TGTGCCAGCAGCTTGGGACAGATGAACACTGAAGCTTTCTTT